Sequencing of this TCR beta chain was carried out in a study of T cells in Graves' hyperthyroidism and ophthalmopathy. Recently diagnosed hyperthyroidism of less than 2 months' duration affected patients aged 18 to 65. TCR beta CDR3 region amplification was performed from RNA transcripts. Researchers ran a first-round RT-PCR on the TCR CDR3 using the HTBI primer set. TCRdb used MiXCR to reprocess the multiplex PCR reads, holding one entry per CDR3 protein. The data hold a few hundred thousand distinct CDR3 sequences, with approximately 12% observed a single time. The sample holds many counts of this clonotype. Germline V lookup: CDR1 SEHNR, CDR2 FQNEAQ (reference sequence). This CDR3 region has 12 residues. Trimming cost V 5 bases and J 6 bases, with 10 bases left between them.

This TCR was recovered from a man aged 25 to 40 with Graves' hyperthyroidism that later progressed to Graves' ophthalmopathy. V and J are TRBV7-9 and TRBJ1-1; D gene ambiguous. The sequencing input was blood. CDR3 loop: CASSARQPEAFF. DNA of the CDR3: TGTGCCAGCAGCGCGAGGCAGCCTGAAGCTTTCTTT.